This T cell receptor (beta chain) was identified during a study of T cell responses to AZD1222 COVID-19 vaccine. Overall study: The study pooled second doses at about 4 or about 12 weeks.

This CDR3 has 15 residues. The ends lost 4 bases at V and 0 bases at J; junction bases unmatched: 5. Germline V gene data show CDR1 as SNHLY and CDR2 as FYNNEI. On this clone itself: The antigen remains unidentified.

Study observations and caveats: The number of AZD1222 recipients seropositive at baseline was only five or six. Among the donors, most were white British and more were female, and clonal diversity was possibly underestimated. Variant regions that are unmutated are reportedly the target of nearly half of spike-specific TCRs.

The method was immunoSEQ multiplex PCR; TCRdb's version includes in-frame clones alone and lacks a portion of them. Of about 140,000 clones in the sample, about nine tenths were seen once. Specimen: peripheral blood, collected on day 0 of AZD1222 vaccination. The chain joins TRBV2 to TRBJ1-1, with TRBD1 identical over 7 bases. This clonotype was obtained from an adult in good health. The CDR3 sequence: CASSVRTGMNTEAFF. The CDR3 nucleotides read TGTGCCAGCAGTGTGCGGACAGGTATGAACACTGAAGCTTTCTTT.